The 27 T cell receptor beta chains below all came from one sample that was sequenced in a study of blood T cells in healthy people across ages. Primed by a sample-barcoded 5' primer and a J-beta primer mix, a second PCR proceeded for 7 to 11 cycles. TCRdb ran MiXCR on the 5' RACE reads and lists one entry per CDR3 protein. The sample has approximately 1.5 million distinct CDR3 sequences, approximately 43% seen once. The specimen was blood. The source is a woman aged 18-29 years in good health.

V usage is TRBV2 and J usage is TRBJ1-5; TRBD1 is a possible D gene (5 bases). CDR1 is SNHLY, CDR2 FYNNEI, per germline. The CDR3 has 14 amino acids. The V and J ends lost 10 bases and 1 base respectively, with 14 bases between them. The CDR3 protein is CATKRDSSNQPQHF. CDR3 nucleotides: TGTGCCACCAAGCGGGACTCCAGCAATCAGCCCCAGCATTTT.

The CDR3 nucleotides are TGTGCCAGCAGCTTAGAAGCGGGAGATGAGGACGAGCAGTACTTC. It translates to CASSLEAGDEDEQYF. The chain uses TRBV7-2 and TRBJ2-7; the match to TRBD2 covers 8 bases. J gave up 5 bases and V 1 base, and 7 bases lay outside the gene matches. The CDR3 length is 15 residues. Germline CDR1 is SGHTA and CDR2 is FQGNSA.

CDR3 DNA: TGCAGTGCTCCGAAGAACGGTGTAAACTATGGCTACACCTTC. Protein sequence: CSAPKNGVNYGYTF. The chain joins TRBV20-1 to TRBJ1-2, with no clear D. The V and J ends lost 5 bases and 2 bases respectively, with 15 bases between them. This CDR3 comprises 14 residues. The germline CDR1 and CDR2 sequences are DFQATT and SNEGSKA (reference sequence).

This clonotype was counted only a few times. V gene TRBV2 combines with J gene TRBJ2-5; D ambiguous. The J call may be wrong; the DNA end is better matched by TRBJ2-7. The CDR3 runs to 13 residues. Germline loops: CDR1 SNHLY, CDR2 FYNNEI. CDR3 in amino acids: CASTLSGTYEQYF. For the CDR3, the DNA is TGTGCCAGCACTCTTTCTGGGACCTACGAGCAGTACTTC.

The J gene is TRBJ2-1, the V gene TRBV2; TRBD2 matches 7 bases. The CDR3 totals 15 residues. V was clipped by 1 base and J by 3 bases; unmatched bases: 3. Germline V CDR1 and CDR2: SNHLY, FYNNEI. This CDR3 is CASSEEAGNYNEQFF. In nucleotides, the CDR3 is TGTGCCAGCAGTGAAGAAGCGGGGAACTACAATGAGCAGTTCTTC.

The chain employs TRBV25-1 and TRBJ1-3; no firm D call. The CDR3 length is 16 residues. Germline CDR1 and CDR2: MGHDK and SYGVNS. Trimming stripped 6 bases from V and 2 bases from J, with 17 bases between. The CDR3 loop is CASRLLGASTGNTIYF. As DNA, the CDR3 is TGTGCCAGCAGGCTCCTGGGCGCGAGTACTGGAAACACCATATATTTT.

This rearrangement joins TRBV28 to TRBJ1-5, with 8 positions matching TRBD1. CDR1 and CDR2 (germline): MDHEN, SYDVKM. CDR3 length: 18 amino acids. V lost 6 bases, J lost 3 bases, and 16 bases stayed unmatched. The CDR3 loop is CASSRWSGTGAFNQPQHF. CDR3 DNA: TGTGCCAGCAGCCGTTGGAGCGGGACAGGTGCATTCAATCAGCCCCAGCATTTT.

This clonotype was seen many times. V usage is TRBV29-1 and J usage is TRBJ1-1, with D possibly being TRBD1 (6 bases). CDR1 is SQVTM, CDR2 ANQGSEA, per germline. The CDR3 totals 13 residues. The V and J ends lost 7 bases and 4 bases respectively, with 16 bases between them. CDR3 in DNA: TGCAGCGGGTCGGCACAGGGTGCCACTGAAGCTTTCTTT. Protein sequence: CSGSAQGATEAFF.

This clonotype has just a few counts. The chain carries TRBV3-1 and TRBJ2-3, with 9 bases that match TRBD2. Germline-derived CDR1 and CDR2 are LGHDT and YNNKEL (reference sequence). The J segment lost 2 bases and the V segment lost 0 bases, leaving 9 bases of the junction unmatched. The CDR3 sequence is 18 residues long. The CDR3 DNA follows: TGTGCCAGCAGCCAAGAGGGAGCGGGGGGCCCCCTCACAGATACGCAGTATTTT. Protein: CASSQEGAGGPLTDTQYF.

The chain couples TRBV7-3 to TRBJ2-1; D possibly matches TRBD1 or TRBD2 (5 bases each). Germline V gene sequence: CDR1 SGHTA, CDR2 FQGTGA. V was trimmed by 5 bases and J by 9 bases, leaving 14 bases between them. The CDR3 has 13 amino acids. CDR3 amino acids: CASSPGPITEQFF. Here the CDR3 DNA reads TGTGCCAGCAGCCCGGGACCCATCACTGAGCAGTTCTTC.

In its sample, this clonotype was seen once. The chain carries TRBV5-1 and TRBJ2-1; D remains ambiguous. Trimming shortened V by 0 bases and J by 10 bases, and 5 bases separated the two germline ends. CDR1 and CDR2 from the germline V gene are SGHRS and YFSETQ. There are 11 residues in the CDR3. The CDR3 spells CASSLEWEQFF. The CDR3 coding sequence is TGCGCCAGCAGCTTGGAATGGGAGCAGTTCTTC.

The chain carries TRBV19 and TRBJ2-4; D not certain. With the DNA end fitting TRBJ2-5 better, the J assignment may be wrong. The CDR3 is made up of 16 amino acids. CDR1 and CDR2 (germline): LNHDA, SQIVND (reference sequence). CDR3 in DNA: TGTGCCAGTAGTATAGCGACCCGGAACTCCCGAGAGACCCAGTACTTC. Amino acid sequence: CASSIATRNSRETQYF.

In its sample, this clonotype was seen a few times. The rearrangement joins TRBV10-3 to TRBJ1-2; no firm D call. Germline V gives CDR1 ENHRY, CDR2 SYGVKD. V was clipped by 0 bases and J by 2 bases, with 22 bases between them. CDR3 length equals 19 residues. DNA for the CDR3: TGTGCCATCAGTGAGTCCCCCCCCTGGGATCCGGGGAGAAACTATGGCTACACCTTC. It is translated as CAISESPPWDPGRNYGYTF.

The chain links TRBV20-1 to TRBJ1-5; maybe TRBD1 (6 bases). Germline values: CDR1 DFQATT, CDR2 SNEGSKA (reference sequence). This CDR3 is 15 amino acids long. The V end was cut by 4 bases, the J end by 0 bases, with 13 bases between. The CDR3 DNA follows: TGCAGTGCTAAAGACAGGTCGTATAGCAATCAGCCCCAGCATTTT. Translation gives CSAKDRSYSNQPQHF.

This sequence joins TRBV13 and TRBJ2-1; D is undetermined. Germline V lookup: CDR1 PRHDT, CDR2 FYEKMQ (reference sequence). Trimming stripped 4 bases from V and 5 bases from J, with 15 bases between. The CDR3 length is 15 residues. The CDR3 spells CASSCLGRVDNEQFF. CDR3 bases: TGTGCCAGCAGCTGTCTTGGAAGAGTTGACAATGAGCAGTTCTTC.

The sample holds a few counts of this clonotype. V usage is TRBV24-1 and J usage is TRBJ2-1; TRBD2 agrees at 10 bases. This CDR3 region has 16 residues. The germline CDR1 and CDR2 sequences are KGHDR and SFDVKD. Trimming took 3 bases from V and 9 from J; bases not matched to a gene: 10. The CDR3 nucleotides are TGTGCCACCAGTGATAGCGGGAGGGCCATTCCGACTGAGCAGTTCTTC. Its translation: CATSDSGRAIPTEQFF.

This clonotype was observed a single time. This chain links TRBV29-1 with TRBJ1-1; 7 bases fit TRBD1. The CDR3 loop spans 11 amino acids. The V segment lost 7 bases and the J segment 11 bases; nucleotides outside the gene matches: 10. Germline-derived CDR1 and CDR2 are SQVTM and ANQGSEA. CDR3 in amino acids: CSARQGGRAFF. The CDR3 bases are TGCAGCGCACGACAGGGTGGACGGGCTTTCTTT.

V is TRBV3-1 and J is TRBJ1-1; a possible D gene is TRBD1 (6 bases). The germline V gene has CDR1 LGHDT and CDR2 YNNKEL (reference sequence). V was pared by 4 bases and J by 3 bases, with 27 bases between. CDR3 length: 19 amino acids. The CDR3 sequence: CASSPNRPGQHSGYTEAFF. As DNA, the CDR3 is TGTGCCAGCAGCCCTAATCGACCGGGACAACACTCGGGTTACACTGAAGCTTTCTTT.

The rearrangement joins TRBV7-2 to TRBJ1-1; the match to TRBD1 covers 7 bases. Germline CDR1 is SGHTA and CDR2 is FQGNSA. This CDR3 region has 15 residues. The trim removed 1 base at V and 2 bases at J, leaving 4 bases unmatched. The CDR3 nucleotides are TGTGCCAGCAGCTTAGGACAGGGAAGTAACACTGAAGCTTTCTTT. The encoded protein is CASSLGQGSNTEAFF.

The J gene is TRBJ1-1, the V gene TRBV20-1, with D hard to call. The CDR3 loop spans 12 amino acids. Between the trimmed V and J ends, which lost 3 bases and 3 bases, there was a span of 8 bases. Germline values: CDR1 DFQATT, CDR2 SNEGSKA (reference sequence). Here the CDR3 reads CSASEQYTEAFF. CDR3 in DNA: TGCAGTGCTAGTGAACAATACACTGAAGCTTTCTTT.

The CDR3 nucleotides are TGTGCCAGCAGTCGACAGGGGTCCACAAACTATGGCTACACCTTC. Amino acid sequence: CASSRQGSTNYGYTF. J is TRBJ1-2 and V is TRBV6-5, with 8 bases lining up with TRBD1. J lost 2 bases, V lost 5 bases, and 7 bases had no gene match. CDR3 length equals 15 residues. Germline V gene sequence: CDR1 MNHEY, CDR2 SVGAGI.

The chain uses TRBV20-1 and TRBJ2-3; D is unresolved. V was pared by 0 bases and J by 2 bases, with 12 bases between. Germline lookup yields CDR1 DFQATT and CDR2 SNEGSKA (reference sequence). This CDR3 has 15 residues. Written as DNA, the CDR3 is TGCAGTGCTAGAGACCTAGTCGGCTCCACAGATACGCAGTATTTT. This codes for CSARDLVGSTDTQYF.

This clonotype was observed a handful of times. The CDR3 region has the DNA TGTGCCAGCAGTCACCGGACAGGAAACACCGGGGAGCTGTTTTTT. This codes for CASSHRTGNTGELFF. This chain connects TRBV6-2 or TRBV6-3 to TRBJ2-2, with 7 bases identical to TRBD1. The CDR3 length is 15 residues. J lost 2 bases, V lost 5 bases, and 5 bases had no gene match. The germline CDR1 and CDR2 sequences are MNHEY and SVGEGT.

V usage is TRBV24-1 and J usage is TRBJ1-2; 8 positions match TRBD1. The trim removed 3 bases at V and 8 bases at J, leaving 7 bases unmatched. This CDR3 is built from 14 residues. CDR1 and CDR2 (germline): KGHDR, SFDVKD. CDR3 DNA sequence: TGTGCCACCAGTGATCCCACAGGGGGAAAAGGCTACACCTTC. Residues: CATSDPTGGKGYTF.

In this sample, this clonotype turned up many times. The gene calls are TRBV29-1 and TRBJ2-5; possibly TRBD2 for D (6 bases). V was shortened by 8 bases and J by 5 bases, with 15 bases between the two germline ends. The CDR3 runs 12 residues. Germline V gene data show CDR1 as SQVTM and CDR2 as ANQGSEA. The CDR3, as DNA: TGCAGCCTAGTGTCCGGAGGGGAGACCCAGTACTTC. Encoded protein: CSLVSGGETQYF.

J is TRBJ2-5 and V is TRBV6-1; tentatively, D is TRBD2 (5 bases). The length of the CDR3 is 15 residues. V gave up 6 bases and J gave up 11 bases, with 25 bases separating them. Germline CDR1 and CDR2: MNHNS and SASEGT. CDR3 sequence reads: CASRVSLAASLEQYF. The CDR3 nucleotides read TGTGCCAGCAGGGTCAGCCTAGCCGCATCGCTGGAGCAGTACTTC.

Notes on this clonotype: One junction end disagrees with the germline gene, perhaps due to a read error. The CDR3 region is CAGSEDRGLGNQPQHF. The CDR3 bases are TGTGCCGGCAGTGAAGATCGGGGGCTAGGCAATCAGCCCCAGCATTTT. The gene calls are TRBV2 and TRBJ1-5, with D possibly TRBD1 on 6 matching bases. CDR3 size: 16 residues. Germline CDR1 reads SNHLY; CDR2 reads FYNNEI.